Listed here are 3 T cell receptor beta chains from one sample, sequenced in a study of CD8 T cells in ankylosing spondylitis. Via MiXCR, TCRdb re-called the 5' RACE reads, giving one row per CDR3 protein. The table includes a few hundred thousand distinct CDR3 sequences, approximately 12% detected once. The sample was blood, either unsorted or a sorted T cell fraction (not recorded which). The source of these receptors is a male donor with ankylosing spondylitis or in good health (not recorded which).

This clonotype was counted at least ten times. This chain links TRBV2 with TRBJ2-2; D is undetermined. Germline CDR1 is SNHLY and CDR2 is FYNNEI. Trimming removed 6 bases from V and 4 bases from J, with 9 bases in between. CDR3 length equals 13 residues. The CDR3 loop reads CASRRTFTGELFF. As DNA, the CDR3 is TGTGCCAGCAGAAGGACGTTCACCGGGGAGCTGTTTTTT.

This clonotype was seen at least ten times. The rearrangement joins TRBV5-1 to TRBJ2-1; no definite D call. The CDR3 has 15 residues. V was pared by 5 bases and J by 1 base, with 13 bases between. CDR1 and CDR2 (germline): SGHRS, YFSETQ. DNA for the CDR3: TGCGCCAGCAGTTCACAGTCCGGGTCCTACAATGAGCAGTTCTTC. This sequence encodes CASSSQSGSYNEQFF.

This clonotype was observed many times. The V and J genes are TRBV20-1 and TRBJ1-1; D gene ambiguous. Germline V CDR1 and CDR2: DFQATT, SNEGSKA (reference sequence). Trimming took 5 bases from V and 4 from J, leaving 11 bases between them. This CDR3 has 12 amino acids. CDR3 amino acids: CSASQVATEAFF. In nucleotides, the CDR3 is TGCAGTGCTTCTCAGGTAGCCACTGAAGCTTTCTTT.